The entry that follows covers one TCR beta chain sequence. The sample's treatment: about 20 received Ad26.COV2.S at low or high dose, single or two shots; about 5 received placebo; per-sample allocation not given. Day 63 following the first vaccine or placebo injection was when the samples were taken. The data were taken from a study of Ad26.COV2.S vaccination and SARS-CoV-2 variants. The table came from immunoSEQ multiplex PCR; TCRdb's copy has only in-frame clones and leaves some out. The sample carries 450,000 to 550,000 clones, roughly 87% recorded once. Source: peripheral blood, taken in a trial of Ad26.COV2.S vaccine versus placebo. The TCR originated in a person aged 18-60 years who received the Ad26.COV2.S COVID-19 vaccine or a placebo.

The CDR3 spells CASSSRTENEQFF. Here the CDR3 DNA reads TGTGCCAGTAGTAGCCGAACGGAGAATGAGCAGTTCTTC. The chain has TRBV19 and TRBJ2-1; no clear D. There are 13 residues in the CDR3. The germline gives CDR1 LNHDA, CDR2 SQIVND (reference sequence). V dropped 4 bases and J dropped 7 bases, with 11 bases sitting between them.